A single sample is the source of the 28 T cell receptor beta chains below, sequenced in a study of identical twins. TCRdb reprocessed the 5' RACE reads via MiXCR and lists one record per CDR3 protein. The sample records roughly 710,000 distinct CDR3 sequences, approximately 6.1% being singletons. Input material: naive T cells sorted from blood. The receptor set was obtained from a man aged 18 to 30 in good health.

This clonotype came up many times. The chain combines TRBV3-1 with TRBJ2-7; no firm D call. V shed 3 bases and J shed 0 bases, with 0 bases lying between them. Germline CDR1 reads LGHDT; CDR2 reads YNNKEL (reference sequence). The CDR3 totals 11 residues. CDR3 region: CASSHSYEQYF. Written as DNA, the CDR3 is TGTGCCAGCAGCCACTCCTACGAGCAGTACTTC.

Ten or more counts support this clonotype. One end of the junction fails to match germline, which may point to a read error. CDR3: CASSIEAESSYNEQFF. The DNA of the CDR3 is TGTGCCAGCAGCATAGAAGCGGAAAGCTCCTACAATGAGCAGTTCTTC. The J gene is TRBJ2-1, the V gene TRBV11-2; perhaps TRBD2 as D (5 bases). The CDR3 runs 16 residues. The germline V gene has CDR1 SGHAT and CDR2 FQNNGV.

This clonotype was counted at least ten times. The chain couples TRBV12-3 or TRBV12-4 to TRBJ2-1; no reliable D call. Deletions cut 6 bases from V and 9 bases from J, with 12 bases between. This CDR3 contains 12 residues. In DNA, the CDR3 is TGTGCCAGCAGATCTTCTAAGGGTGAGCAGTTCTTC. Amino acid sequence: CASRSSKGEQFF.

This clonotype appeared many times. Here the CDR3 reads CASSPPSRAKNTEAFF. The CDR3 DNA reads TGTGCCAGCAGCCCCCCGAGCAGGGCGAAGAACACTGAAGCTTTCTTT. The chain employs TRBV7-9 and TRBJ1-1, with a tentative D call TRBD1 (5 bases). The CDR3 is 16 amino acids. The germline CDR1 and CDR2 sequences are SEHNR and FQNEAQ (reference sequence). V was pared by 5 bases and J by 1 base, with 17 bases between.

The table lists this clonotype with a few counts. The chain is built from TRBV5-1 and TRBJ2-1; maybe TRBD1 (7 bases). Germline V gene lookup returns CDR1 SGHRS and CDR2 YFSETQ. The CDR3 is 14 amino acids. The germline V and J ends were trimmed by 4 bases and 8 bases, with 16 bases remaining between them. The CDR3 DNA reads as TGCGCCAGCAGCCCAGGGGGGCATGGCGATGAGCAGTTCTTC. Encoded protein: CASSPGGHGDEQFF.

This clonotype was found many times. J is TRBJ2-3 and V is TRBV29-1, with D tentatively TRBD2 (5 bases). This CDR3 is built from 15 residues. Trimming took off 7 bases at V and 2 bases at J, with 19 bases between the two ends. From germline, CDR1 is SQVTM and CDR2 ANQGSEA. The CDR3 is CSGWNRAGSTDTQYF. The CDR3 DNA reads TGCAGCGGATGGAATAGGGCGGGCTCCACAGATACGCAGTATTTT.

The rearrangement links TRBV18 to TRBJ1-5; TRBD1 agrees at 7 bases. Germline loops: CDR1 KGHSH, CDR2 LQKENI. Trimming removed 0 bases from V and 4 bases from J; junction bases left unmatched: 3. This CDR3 region has 15 residues. CDR3 DNA: TGTGCCAGCTCACCACCCACAGGGGATAATCAGCCCCAGCATTTT. Its translation is CASSPPTGDNQPQHF.

There are a few counts of this clonotype. The V gene is TRBV20-1, the J gene TRBJ2-3, with unresolved D. V gave up 0 bases and J gave up 4 bases, with 14 bases separating them. The CDR3 runs 15 residues. Germline values: CDR1 DFQATT, CDR2 SNEGSKA (reference sequence). The CDR3 DNA sequence: TGCAGTGCTAGAGATAGGACCTCCCGCCCAGATACGCAGTATTTT. Translating gives CSARDRTSRPDTQYF.

This clonotype was counted a few times. The chain links TRBV5-1 to TRBJ2-7, with unresolved D. The CDR3 sequence is 15 residues long. Germline loops: CDR1 SGHRS, CDR2 YFSETQ. Deletions cut 0 bases from V and 1 base from J, with 11 bases between. The CDR3 DNA reads as TGCGCCAGCAGCTTGGGTGGCGCGAGGTCCTACGAGCAGTACTTC. This encodes CASSLGGARSYEQYF.

This clonotype was detected ten times or more. The chain has TRBV10-3 and TRBJ2-2; D gene ambiguous. Trimming removed 3 bases at V and 3 bases at J, with 8 bases between. Germline CDR1 is ENHRY and CDR2 is SYGVKD. This CDR3 is built from 14 residues. The CDR3 region is CAISDYRDTGELFF. The CDR3 DNA sequence: TGTGCCATCAGTGATTACCGAGACACCGGGGAGCTGTTTTTT.

This clonotype was recorded a few times. The chain uses TRBV5-5 and TRBJ2-2; 7 bases map to TRBD1. V trimming: 2 bases; J trimming: 3 bases; junction bases outside the gene matches: 10. The germline V gene encodes CDR1 SGHKS and CDR2 YYEKEE (reference sequence). The CDR3 is made up of 17 amino acids. CDR3 bases: TGTGCCAGCAGCTTTCGAAAAGGGGGCGGAGACACCGGGGAGCTGTTTTTT. Encoded protein: CASSFRKGGGDTGELFF.

Ten or more counts support this clonotype. Here the CDR3 reads CASSIAEHGYTF. The CDR3 coding sequence is TGTGCCAGCTCAATCGCTGAACATGGCTACACCTTC. V usage is TRBV18 and J usage is TRBJ1-2, with no clear D. The CDR3 runs to 12 residues. Germline-derived CDR1 and CDR2 are KGHSH and LQKENI. Trimming took 5 bases from V and 6 from J, leaving 10 bases between them.

In nucleotides, the CDR3 is TGTGCCAGCAGTTTATCTAGCGACGAGCAGTACTTC. As protein: CASSLSSDEQYF. The chain combines TRBV28 with TRBJ2-7; a weak D match, TRBD2 (6 bases). Germline V CDR1 and CDR2: MDHEN, SYDVKM. V gave up 1 base and J gave up 5 bases, with 6 bases separating them. The CDR3 is 12 residues long.

This clonotype occurred many times. The chain joins TRBV13 to TRBJ2-3; a weak D match, TRBD2 (5 bases). Trimming left V 5 bases short and J 5 bases short, with 11 bases between. There are 13 residues in the CDR3. The germline V gene has CDR1 PRHDT and CDR2 FYEKMQ (reference sequence). The CDR3 DNA reads TGTGCCAGCAGCGACGCGGGCGTAGATACGCAGTATTTT. It specifies CASSDAGVDTQYF.

This clonotype was found a few times. The V call is TRBV16, the J call TRBJ2-1; D might be TRBD1 or TRBD2, each matching 5 bases. The CDR3 is made up of 16 amino acids. V was cut by 0 bases and J by 5 bases, with 14 bases left in between. Per germline, CDR1 KGHSY and CDR2 FQNENV. The CDR3 sequence: CASSQSRQGVHNEQFF. The CDR3, as DNA: TGTGCCAGCAGCCAATCTCGGCAGGGAGTCCACAATGAGCAGTTCTTC. Looking up the rest from reference TRBV16 and TRBJ2-1 gives the full variable domain: GEEVAQTPKHLVRGEGQKAKLYCAPIKGHSYVFWYQQVLKNEFKFLISFQNENVFDETGMPKERFSAKCLPNSPCSLEIQATKLEDSAVYFCASSQSRQGVHNEQFFGPGTRLTVL.

This clonotype was detected many times. The V gene is TRBV20-1, the J gene TRBJ2-3; 8 nucleotides match TRBD2. The J segment lost 2 bases and the V segment lost 5 bases, leaving 9 bases of the junction unmatched. CDR1 DFQATT and CDR2 SNEGSKA come from the germline V gene (reference sequence). This CDR3 is built from 15 residues. CDR3 region: CSAGTGTRPTDTQYF. CDR3 sequence (DNA): TGCAGTGCTGGAACCGGGACTAGACCCACAGATACGCAGTATTTT.

This clonotype was seen at least ten times. The chain joins TRBV28 to TRBJ2-7, with 9 bases identical to TRBD1. Germline lookup yields CDR1 MDHEN and CDR2 SYDVKM. The CDR3 is made up of 15 amino acids. J gave up 2 bases and V 5 bases, and 7 bases lay outside the gene matches. In DNA form, the CDR3 reads TGTGCCAGCAGTCCGGACAGGGGACTAACCTACGAGCAGTACTTC. Residues: CASSPDRGLTYEQYF.

This clonotype has at least ten counts. The J gene is TRBJ1-2, the V gene TRBV6-5; D may be TRBD1 (6 bases). The CDR3 runs to 14 residues. V lost 0 bases and J lost 4, with 9 bases in between. Germline V gene sequence: CDR1 MNHEY, CDR2 SVGAGI. The CDR3 loop is CASSYSTRGYGYTF. The CDR3 DNA reads as TGTGCCAGCAGTTACTCGACCAGGGGCTATGGCTACACCTTC.

Here the CDR3 reads CASSLWRGLTGARLFF. CDR3 DNA sequence: TGTGCCAGCAGTTTATGGAGGGGCTTAACCGGCGCCAGGCTGTTTTTT. The chain joins TRBV28 to TRBJ1-4; maybe TRBD1 (5 bases). The germline V gene has CDR1 MDHEN and CDR2 SYDVKM. Trimming took 0 bases from V and 14 from J, leaving 22 bases between them. This CDR3 has 16 amino acids.

Many counts were recorded for this clonotype. The gene calls are TRBV7-2 and TRBJ2-7; D tentatively fits TRBD1 or TRBD2 (5 bases each). The germline gives CDR1 SGHTA, CDR2 FQGNSA. Trimming pared 1 base from V and 0 bases from J, leaving 7 bases between. This CDR3 has 14 amino acids. CDR3 nucleotides: TGTGCCAGCAGCTTAGTGGGACCCTCCTACGAGCAGTACTTC. This sequence encodes CASSLVGPSYEQYF.

The sample holds a few counts of this clonotype. The V call is TRBV15, the J call TRBJ2-7; D possibly matches TRBD1 or TRBD2 (5 bases each). With 3 bases removed from V and 3 bases from J, the gap between germline ends came to 9 bases. The germline gives CDR1 LNHNV, CDR2 YYDKDF (reference sequence). The CDR3 runs 13 residues. The DNA of the CDR3 is TGTGCCACCAGCAGGGGGGACCGCTACGAGCAGTACTTC. It translates to CATSRGDRYEQYF.

This clonotype showed up many times. The chain employs TRBV29-1 and TRBJ2-2; D gene uncertain. Deletions cut 1 base from V and 1 base from J, with 7 bases between. CDR3 size: 14 residues. Germline V CDR1 and CDR2: SQVTM, ANQGSEA. CDR3 bases: TGCAGCGTTGAAGGAATCCTGAACACCGGGGAGCTGTTTTTT. Protein sequence: CSVEGILNTGELFF.

This clonotype was seen a few times. The chain couples TRBV18 to TRBJ2-7; possible D gene TRBD2, 5 bases. The CDR3 is 12 residues long. The germline CDR1 and CDR2 sequences are KGHSH and LQKENI. V shed 6 bases and J shed 3 bases, with 9 bases lying between them. The chain's CDR3 is CASSTGNYEQYF. DNA of the CDR3: TGTGCCAGCTCTACGGGGAACTACGAGCAGTACTTC. The full variable domain, in which reference TRBV18 and TRBJ2-7 provide the parts outside the CDR3, is NAGVMQNPRHLVRRRGQEARLRCSPMKGHSHVYWYRQLPEEGLKFMVYLQKENIIDESGMPKERFSAEFPKEGPSILRIQQVVRGDSAAYFCASSTGNYEQYFGPGTRLTVT.

This clonotype has at least ten counts. The V gene is TRBV5-1, the J gene TRBJ2-1, with 9 positions matching TRBD2. Trimming at V came to 6 bases and at J to 5 bases, leaving 6 bases not matched to a gene. This CDR3 comprises 14 residues. CDR1 is SGHRS, CDR2 YFSETQ, per germline. As DNA, the CDR3 is TGCGCCAGCAAAGGCCTAGCGGGAAACAATGAGCAGTTCTTC. Its translation: CASKGLAGNNEQFF.

This clonotype occurred many times. This sequence joins TRBV24-1 and TRBJ2-3, with TRBD2 identical over 7 bases. CDR1 KGHDR and CDR2 SFDVKD come from the germline V gene. The junction had 3 bases not matched to a gene; V was cut back by 0 bases and J by 4 bases. CDR3 length: 15 amino acids. CDR3: CATSDLAGEADTQYF. The CDR3 region has the DNA TGTGCCACCAGTGATTTGGCGGGAGAGGCAGATACGCAGTATTTT.

This clonotype was seen a handful of times. The J gene is TRBJ1-1, the V gene TRBV27; no definite D call. V was trimmed by 3 bases and J by 4 bases, leaving 12 bases between them. The CDR3 length is 14 residues. Germline V gives CDR1 MNHEY, CDR2 SMNVEV (reference sequence). The CDR3 DNA follows: TGTGCCAGCAGTTTGACCCTCGAGGGCACTGAAGCTTTCTTT. This encodes CASSLTLEGTEAFF.

This clonotype was recorded many times. The chain recombines TRBV12-3 or TRBV12-4 with TRBJ2-7, with a possible D match to TRBD1 (5 bases). The CDR3 sequence is 14 residues long. The V gene lost 0 bases and the J gene lost 3 bases, with 9 bases spanning the gap. Here the CDR3 reads CASSLAKDIYEQYF. The CDR3 nucleotides read TGTGCCAGCAGTTTAGCGAAGGACATCTACGAGCAGTACTTC.

V and J are TRBV27 and TRBJ2-3; tentative D call: TRBD1 (6 bases). The CDR3 spans 17 residues. Germline V CDR1 and CDR2: MNHEY, SMNVEV (reference sequence). The V end lost 5 bases, the J end lost 8 bases, and 26 bases lay between the germline ends. The CDR3 here is CASSPLRGKQGSGTQYF. The CDR3, as DNA: TGTGCCAGCAGTCCTTTAAGGGGGAAACAGGGAAGCGGTACGCAGTATTTT.